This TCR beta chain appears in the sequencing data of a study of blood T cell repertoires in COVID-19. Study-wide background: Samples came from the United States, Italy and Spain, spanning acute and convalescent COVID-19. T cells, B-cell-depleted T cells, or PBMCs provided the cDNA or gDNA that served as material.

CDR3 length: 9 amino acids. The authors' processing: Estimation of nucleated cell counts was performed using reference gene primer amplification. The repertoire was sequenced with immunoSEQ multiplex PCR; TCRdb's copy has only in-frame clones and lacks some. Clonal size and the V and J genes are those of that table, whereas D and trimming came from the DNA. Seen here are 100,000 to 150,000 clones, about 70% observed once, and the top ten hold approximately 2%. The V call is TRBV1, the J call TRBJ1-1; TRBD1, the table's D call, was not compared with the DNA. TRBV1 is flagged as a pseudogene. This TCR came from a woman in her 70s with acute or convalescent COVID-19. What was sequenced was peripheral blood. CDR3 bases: TGCACCAGAACAGCTGAAGCTTTCTTT. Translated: CTRTAEAFF.